This T cell receptor beta chain derives from a study of shared clonotypes between healthy human individuals. This CDR3 comprises 15 residues. Trimming removed 0 bases at V and 2 bases at J, with 12 bases between. Per the germline V gene, CDR1 is SGHRS and CDR2 is YFSETQ. General study points: When naive CD4 clonotypes were compared across a few donors, 4% to 6.5% were shared. Only a few donors were included, so the genetic and exposure-history diversity represented was limited.

Naive CD8 cells lacked CD45RO, underwent positive selection for CCR7 and left out terminally differentiated effector memory CD45RA+ cells. Concerning this clone itself: Its specificity is unknown.

The study ran the assay at deep level. The protocol was immunoSEQ multiplex PCR, while the TCRdb copy is restricted to in-frame clones and leaves out a portion. The sample carries some 800,000 clones, around 92% recorded once. The sample taken for sequencing was naive CD8+ T cells sorted from blood. The J gene is TRBJ2-7, the V gene TRBV5-1; D call uncertain. The TCR was taken from a young man in good health. In DNA, the CDR3 is TGCGCCAGCAGCTTGGTAGGGATACCCACCTACGAGCAGTACTTC. This codes for CASSLVGIPTYEQYF.